Following are 18 T cell receptor beta chains from one sample sequenced in a study of glioma-infiltrating T cells after dendritic cell vaccination. Some clones are missing from TCRdb's copy, which holds only in-frame ones; the method was immunoSEQ multiplex PCR. This sample yields around 97,000 clones, of which 75% to 85% are seen a single time; about an eighth belongs to the top ten. Sequenced material: blood, taken before dendritic cell vaccination. The receptors here all came from a human donor with glioblastoma.

This clone has only a few counts. The rearrangement links TRBV6-5 to TRBJ1-1; no reliable D call. V lost 2 bases to trimming and J lost 1 base, with 8 bases between them. The CDR3 consists of 14 residues. The V gene's germline CDR1 is MNHEY and CDR2 SVGAGI. The CDR3 spells CASSYLAGNTEAFF. Here the CDR3 DNA reads TGTGCCAGCAGTTACCTAGCGGGGAACACTGAAGCTTTCTTT.

This chain uses TRBV4-1 with TRBJ1-6; D gene uncertain. Germline-derived CDR1 and CDR2 are MGHRA and YSYEKL. The germline V and J ends were trimmed by 0 bases and 9 bases, with 12 bases remaining between them. The CDR3 spans 15 residues. The CDR3 coding sequence is TGCGCCAGCAGCCAAGATCCCGGGTATCCTTCACCCCTCCACTTT. Protein: CASSQDPGYPSPLHF.

V gene TRBV7-3 combines with J gene TRBJ1-2, with TRBD1 matching over 9 bases. V shed 0 bases and J 1 base; nucleotides not matched to a gene: 0. The CDR3 spans 15 residues. Germline CDR1 is SGHTA and CDR2 is FQGTGA. The CDR3: CASSLTGQGNYGYTF. CDR3 coding DNA: TGTGCCAGCAGCTTAACGGGACAGGGTAACTATGGCTACACCTTC.

V gene TRBV15 combines with J gene TRBJ2-7; 9 bases line up with TRBD1. The V gene's germline CDR1 is LNHNV and CDR2 YYDKDF (reference sequence). V shed 4 bases, J shed 7 bases, and the junction held 17 bases outside the gene matches. The CDR3 loop spans 17 amino acids. CDR3: CATSTSTGGRLDREQYF. The CDR3, as DNA: TGTGCCACCAGCACCTCTACAGGGGGCCGTCTGGACCGAGAGCAGTACTTC.

V usage is TRBV10-1 and J usage is TRBJ2-3; D ambiguous. V dropped 3 bases and J dropped 2 bases, with 9 bases sitting between them. In germline, CDR1 is WNHNN, CDR2 SYGVQD (reference sequence). This CDR3 comprises 14 residues. Here the CDR3 DNA reads TGCGCCAGCAGTGATTTAACAGACACAGATACGCAGTATTTT. It encodes CASSDLTDTDTQYF.

This chain links TRBV5-4 with TRBJ1-1; TRBD1 matches 7 bases. Germline loops: CDR1 SGHNT, CDR2 YYREEE (reference sequence). The CDR3 consists of 17 residues. Trimming cost V 3 bases and J 2 bases; bases outside gene matches: 13. CDR3 sequence (DNA): TGTGCCAGCAGCTCCGTATTACCCAGGGGGGTTAACACTGAAGCTTTCTTT. This sequence encodes CASSSVLPRGVNTEAFF.

V is TRBV4-1 and J is TRBJ2-1; D not resolved. The germline V gene encodes CDR1 MGHRA and CDR2 YSYEKL. The CDR3 runs to 17 residues. V shed 3 bases and J shed 2 bases, with 17 bases lying between them. CDR3 residues: CASSQPPSRYTYNEQFF. The CDR3 DNA reads as TGCGCCAGCAGCCAGCCCCCATCCAGGTATACCTACAATGAGCAGTTCTTC.

The V call is TRBV7-9, the J call TRBJ2-3; 9 bases agree with TRBD1. Germline V CDR1 and CDR2: SEHNR, FQNEAQ (reference sequence). The CDR3 length is 17 residues. V shed 2 bases, J shed 3 bases, and the junction held 9 bases outside the gene matches. The CDR3 region is CASSLPPGQGRTDTQYF. CDR3 DNA sequence: TGTGCCAGCAGCTTACCCCCCGGACAGGGGAGGACAGATACGCAGTATTTT.

The chain employs TRBV7-2 and TRBJ2-5, with TRBD1 as a possible D gene (6 bases). The germline gives CDR1 SGHTA, CDR2 FQGNSA. The CDR3 is 14 residues long. Trimming cost V 1 base and J 2 bases, with 8 bases left between them. CDR3: CASSLVQGQETQYF. CDR3 sequence (DNA): TGTGCCAGCAGCTTAGTACAGGGACAAGAGACCCAGTACTTC.

The rearrangement joins TRBV6-5 to TRBJ2-2; 12 bases agree with TRBD1. The CDR3 totals 15 residues. In germline, CDR1 is MNHEY, CDR2 SVGAGI. V was clipped by 6 bases and J by 7 bases; unmatched bases: 6. CDR3 bases: TGTGCCAGCAGGGAGGGACAGGGGGCGATCGGGGAGCTGTTTTTT. It codes for CASREGQGAIGELFF.

The chain employs TRBV18 and TRBJ2-2; the D is unclear. The germline gives CDR1 KGHSH, CDR2 LQKENI. The CDR3 totals 17 residues. V lost 3 bases to trimming and J lost 1 base, with 15 bases between them. CDR3 loop: CASSPTLAGRNTGELFF. CDR3 DNA: TGTGCCAGCTCACCTACCTTAGCTGGTCGGAACACCGGGGAGCTGTTTTTT.

The sample holds one count of this clone. The V and J genes are TRBV15 and TRBJ1-2, with D perhaps TRBD1 (6 bases). The CDR3 is 15 amino acids. The germline V and J ends were trimmed by 6 bases and 1 base, with 15 bases remaining between them. Germline lookup yields CDR1 LNHNV and CDR2 YYDKDF (reference sequence). The CDR3 nucleotides read TGTGCCACCAGTTATGACAGGATGGTTAACTATGGCTACACCTTC. Translated, it gives CATSYDRMVNYGYTF.

The chain couples TRBV11-3 to TRBJ2-7; 10 positions agree with TRBD1. This CDR3 is built from 16 residues. Germline CDR1 SGHNT, CDR2 YENEEA. J gave up 2 bases and V 5 bases, and 9 bases lay outside the gene matches. The CDR3 reads CASSRFPGQGTYEQYF. The CDR3 DNA follows: TGTGCCAGCAGCCGTTTCCCGGGACAGGGGACCTACGAGCAGTACTTC. The full variable domain, in which reference TRBV11-3 and TRBJ2-7 provide the parts outside the CDR3, is EAGVVQSPRYKIIEKKQPVAFWCNPISGHNTLYWYLQNLGQGPELLIRYENEEAVDDSQLPKDRFSAERLKGVDSTLKIQPAELGDSAVYLCASSRFPGQGTYEQYFGPGTRLTVT.

The chain couples TRBV7-9 to TRBJ1-2; the match to TRBD1 covers 9 bases. The germline V gene has CDR1 SEHNR and CDR2 FQNEAQ (reference sequence). The trim removed 3 bases at V and 6 bases at J, leaving 5 bases unmatched. The CDR3 loop spans 14 amino acids. CDR3: CASSFTGGKNGYTF. Here the CDR3 DNA reads TGTGCCAGCAGCTTCACAGGGGGCAAGAATGGCTACACCTTC.

J is TRBJ1-5 and V is TRBV19; a weak D match, TRBD1 (5 bases). The V end lost 6 bases, the J end lost 9 bases, and 18 bases lay between the germline ends. Germline CDR1 and CDR2: LNHDA and SQIVND (reference sequence). The CDR3 extends over 14 amino acids. CDR3 nucleotides: TGTGCCAGTAGGGATTCGGGGGGGGAGCGGCCCCAGCATTTT. Encoded protein: CASRDSGGERPQHF.

This rearrangement joins TRBV13 to TRBJ2-7, with D perhaps TRBD2 (5 bases). The CDR3 sequence is 13 residues long. CDR1 is PRHDT and CDR2 is FYEKMQ in the germline V gene (reference sequence). V was clipped by 2 bases and J by 7 bases, with 12 bases between them. The chain's CDR3 is CASSLSSRGEQYF. CDR3 DNA: TGTGCCAGCAGCTTAAGTTCGCGCGGGGAGCAGTACTTC.

The rearrangement uses TRBV5-1 and TRBJ2-7; 7 nucleotides align to TRBD1. The CDR3 consists of 15 residues. Losses at the gene ends were 0 bases for V and 4 bases for J; bases not matched to a gene: 7. Germline assignment: CDR1 SGHRS and CDR2 YFSETQ. The CDR3 loop reads CASSLVDRSQYEQYF. CDR3 nucleotides: TGCGCCAGCAGCTTGGTGGACAGGTCACAATACGAGCAGTACTTC.

This clone was seen more than once but under ten times. The chain couples TRBV6-1 to TRBJ1-4; tentatively, D is TRBD1 (6 bases). V lost 1 base and J lost 4, with 10 bases in between. The CDR3 has 15 amino acids. Germline CDR1 reads MNHNS; CDR2 reads SASEGT. In DNA form, the CDR3 reads TGTGCCAGCAGTGAAGTTTGGACAGATAATGAAAAACTGTTTTTT. This encodes CASSEVWTDNEKLFF.